This entry lists 32 T cell receptor beta chains sequenced from one sample in a study of T cell responses to AZD1222 COVID-19 vaccine. The data were produced by immunoSEQ multiplex PCR, yet TCRdb's version contains in-frame clones alone and is incomplete. The profile shows about 150,000 clones, 70% to 90% of them singletons. The sample in question was peripheral blood, obtained on day 0 of MenACWY control vaccination. The receptors were sampled from an adult in good health.

This clone showed up just a few times. This chain connects TRBV10-3 to TRBJ1-5, with D uncertain. Germline V gene sequence: CDR1 ENHRY, CDR2 SYGVKD. This CDR3 contains 13 residues. V lost 10 bases, J lost 0 bases, and 10 bases lay in between. CDR3 loop: CATGPYSNQPQHF. The CDR3 coding sequence is TGTGCCACCGGACCATATAGCAATCAGCCCCAGCATTTT.

The sample holds a few counts of this clone. The genes are TRBV12-3 or TRBV12-4 and TRBJ1-1; D gene ambiguous. This CDR3 is 13 amino acids long. V lost 3 bases, J lost 3 bases, and 8 bases lay in between. CDR3 DNA: TGTGCCAGCAGTTTGTACCAGGACACTGAAGCTTTCTTT. Translation gives CASSLYQDTEAFF.

The CDR3 loop reads CASSSGTGVEKLFF. In nucleotides, the CDR3 is TGCGCCAGCAGCTCCGGGACAGGGGTTGAAAAACTGTTTTTT. The V and J genes are TRBV5-1 and TRBJ1-4; 10 nucleotides align to TRBD1. The CDR3 spans 14 residues. Germline V gene data show CDR1 as SGHRS and CDR2 as YFSETQ. V dropped 3 bases and J dropped 7; count of bases not matched to a gene: 3.

This chain uses TRBV18 with TRBJ1-2, with D possibly being TRBD1 (5 bases). CDR1 and CDR2 from the germline V gene are KGHSH and LQKENI. V was cut by 3 bases and J by 1 base, with 21 bases left in between. CDR3 length: 18 amino acids. The CDR3 nucleotides read TGTGCCAGCTCACCCTTGCCCGGTGGGCAGGGCCTTAACTATGGCTACACCTTC. Its protein is CASSPLPGGQGLNYGYTF.

This clone is a singleton in its sample. The genes are TRBV6-1 and TRBJ2-3, with 13 positions matching TRBD2. Germline values: CDR1 MNHNS, CDR2 SASEGT. V lost 2 bases and J lost 2; bases outside the gene matches: 7. The CDR3 contains 18 residues. The CDR3 protein is CASSEFQLAGGYTDTQYF. In DNA, the CDR3 is TGTGCCAGCAGTGAATTCCAACTAGCGGGGGGGTACACAGATACGCAGTATTTT.

This chain joins TRBV5-6 and TRBJ1-3; 8 nucleotides align to TRBD1. The CDR3 extends over 14 amino acids. Trimming cost V 5 bases and J 4 bases; bases outside gene matches: 5. Germline CDR1 is SGHDT and CDR2 is YYEEEE. The CDR3 nucleotides are TGTGCCAGCAGTCGGACAGGGATGGGAAACACCATATATTTT. Translation gives CASSRTGMGNTIYF.

The V call is TRBV5-1, the J call TRBJ1-3, with a tentative D call TRBD1 (5 bases). The CDR3 spans 16 residues. The germline CDR1 and CDR2 sequences are SGHRS and YFSETQ. Deletions cut 2 bases from V and 7 bases from J, with 19 bases between. CDR3 DNA sequence: TGCGCCAGCAGCTTATCAACCGGGACGGCGGCTAACACCATATATTTT. This gives the protein CASSLSTGTAANTIYF.

This sequence joins TRBV6-5 and TRBJ1-2, with 9 bases lining up with TRBD1. After removal of 0 bases from V and 5 bases from J, the junction contained 4 bases not matched to a gene. The CDR3 length is 15 residues. The germline gives CDR1 MNHEY, CDR2 SVGAGI. CDR3 nucleotides: TGTGCCAGCAGTTACTCGGGGACAGGGAATTATGGCTACACCTTC. Its protein product is CASSYSGTGNYGYTF.

V usage is TRBV28 and J usage is TRBJ1-2, with D perhaps matching TRBD1 (5 bases). From germline, CDR1 is MDHEN and CDR2 SYDVKM. V lost 1 base, J lost 4 bases, and 7 bases lay in between. This CDR3 comprises 13 residues. In DNA form, the CDR3 reads TGTGCCAGCAGTTTATTAACAGGCTATGGCTACACCTTC. It codes for CASSLLTGYGYTF.

The gene calls are TRBV9 and TRBJ2-1; D not resolved. The CDR3 consists of 15 residues. Germline V gives CDR1 SGDLS, CDR2 YYNGEE. V was shortened by 0 bases and J by 3 bases, with 10 bases between the two germline ends. This CDR3 is CASSVGRILYNEQFF. The DNA for the CDR3 is TGTGCCAGCAGCGTAGGGCGGATACTCTACAATGAGCAGTTCTTC.

This clone showed up just once. This rearrangement joins TRBV4-1 to TRBJ2-1, with 8 bases lining up with TRBD1. The CDR3 covers 16 residues. Germline CDR1 is MGHRA and CDR2 is YSYEKL. The J segment lost 0 bases and the V segment lost 3 bases, leaving 4 bases of the junction unmatched. The CDR3 coding sequence is TGCGCCAGCAGCCAGACAGGGGCAAGCTCCTACAATGAGCAGTTCTTC. It specifies CASSQTGASSYNEQFF.

The chain links TRBV28 to TRBJ2-3; D possibly corresponds to TRBD2 (5 bases). The germline CDR1 and CDR2 sequences are MDHEN and SYDVKM. The CDR3 runs 12 residues. With 6 bases removed from V and 8 bases from J, the gap between germline ends came to 12 bases. The chain's CDR3 is CASRGRGSTQYF. As DNA, the CDR3 is TGTGCCAGCAGGGGAAGAGGGAGTACGCAGTATTTT.

CDR3 bases: TGTGCCACCAGCCTTGAGGATAATTCACCCCTCCACTTT. It codes for CATSLEDNSPLHF. The V gene is TRBV15, the J gene TRBJ1-6; D gene uncertain. The CDR3 length is 13 residues. Germline-derived CDR1 and CDR2 are LNHNV and YYDKDF (reference sequence). The V end was cut by 5 bases, the J end by 5 bases, with 7 bases between.

The chain combines TRBV25-1 with TRBJ1-4; TRBD1 matches 9 bases. J gave up 0 bases and V 6 bases, and 5 bases lay outside the gene matches. The CDR3 is 16 residues long. From germline, CDR1 is MGHDK and CDR2 SYGVNS. CDR3 sequence reads: CASSETGGATNEKLFF. The CDR3 region has the DNA TGTGCCAGCAGCGAGACAGGGGGGGCAACTAATGAAAAACTGTTTTTT.

The V call is TRBV19, the J call TRBJ2-3, with a tentative D call TRBD1 (5 bases). CDR1 is LNHDA, CDR2 SQIVND, per germline (reference sequence). Trimming left V 1 base short and J 0 bases short, with 11 bases between. CDR3 length equals 16 residues. The CDR3 region is CASSIGQTTSTDTQYF. CDR3 DNA sequence: TGTGCCAGTAGTATAGGACAGACCACTAGCACAGATACGCAGTATTTT.

The chain employs TRBV3-1 (or the pseudogene TRBV3-2) and TRBJ2-7; 10 bases fit TRBD2. This CDR3 spans 14 amino acids. Germline assignment: CDR1 LGHDT and CDR2 YNNKEL (reference sequence). J gave up 5 bases and V 3 bases, and 4 bases lay outside the gene matches. The CDR3 reads CASSQRGLAHEQYF. The CDR3 DNA reads TGTGCCAGCAGCCAGAGGGGACTAGCGCACGAGCAGTACTTC.

The chain joins TRBV5-4 to TRBJ1-3; no clear D gene. V lost 4 bases, J lost 8 bases, and 10 bases lay in between. CDR3 length equals 12 residues. Germline CDR1 and CDR2: SGHNT and YYREEE (reference sequence). The CDR3 region is CASSPGGHTIYF. Written as DNA, the CDR3 is TGTGCCAGCAGCCCGGGTGGGCACACCATATATTTT.

The chain employs TRBV10-3 and TRBJ1-1; TRBD1 matches at 10 bases. Per the germline V gene, CDR1 is ENHRY and CDR2 is SYGVKD. This CDR3 has 14 residues. J gave up 5 bases and V 6 bases, and 6 bases lay outside the gene matches. The chain's CDR3 is CAIRRGQGSTEAFF. CDR3 DNA: TGTGCCATCAGGAGGGGACAGGGGAGTACTGAAGCTTTCTTT.

The rearrangement links TRBV5-5 to TRBJ2-1, with 10 bases lining up with TRBD1. The trim removed 4 bases at V and 3 bases at J, leaving 4 bases unmatched. The germline CDR1 and CDR2 sequences are SGHKS and YYEKEE (reference sequence). This CDR3 has 15 residues. CDR3 DNA: TGTGCCAGCAGCGCCCGGGACAGGGGCTACAATGAGCAGTTCTTC. Translated, it gives CASSARDRGYNEQFF.

This chain joins TRBV9 and TRBJ1-6; TRBD1 aligns across 12 bases. CDR1 and CDR2 (germline): SGDLS, YYNGEE. The CDR3 totals 15 residues. V lost 4 bases, J lost 9 bases, and 5 bases stayed unmatched. CDR3 sequence reads: CASSPGGQGASPLHF. Here the CDR3 DNA reads TGTGCCAGCAGCCCAGGGGGACAGGGGGCTTCACCCCTCCACTTT. Based on the CDR3 plus reference TRBV9 and TRBJ1-6, the full variable domain is DSGVTQTPKHLITATGQRVTLRCSPRSGDLSVYWYQQSLDQGLQFLIQYYNGEERAKGNILERFSAQQFPDLHSELNLSSLELGDSALYFCASSPGGQGASPLHFGNGTRLTVT.

The rearrangement links TRBV19 to TRBJ1-1; TRBD1 matches at 8 bases. Germline V gene data show CDR1 as LNHDA and CDR2 as SQIVND (reference sequence). With V trimmed by 3 bases and J by 4 bases, 7 bases remained unmatched. The CDR3 length is 15 residues. CDR3 DNA sequence: TGTGCCAGTAGTATCTCCAGGGGGCCTGGCACTGAAGCTTTCTTT. This sequence encodes CASSISRGPGTEAFF.

V is TRBV28 and J is TRBJ2-7; 9 positions agree with TRBD2. This CDR3 is built from 14 residues. The V gene end was trimmed by 6 bases and the J gene end by 3 bases; junction bases not matched to a gene: 6. CDR1 and CDR2 (germline): MDHEN, SYDVKM. The CDR3 spells CASRYSGRYYEQYF. CDR3 nucleotides: TGTGCCAGCAGATATAGCGGGAGATACTACGAGCAGTACTTC.

This chain connects TRBV19 to TRBJ2-4; 9 positions agree with TRBD2. The germline CDR1 and CDR2 sequences are LNHDA and SQIVND (reference sequence). The CDR3 runs to 17 residues. Trimming took 5 bases from V and 0 from J; bases not matched to a gene: 8. The CDR3 sequence: CASSASGNFLAKNIQYF. The CDR3 DNA reads as TGTGCCAGTAGTGCTAGCGGGAACTTCCTAGCCAAAAACATTCAGTACTTC. Combining the CDR3 with reference TRBV19 and TRBJ2-4 gives the whole variable domain DGGITQSPKYLFRKEGQNVTLSCEQNLNHDAMYWYRQDPGQGLRLIYYSQIVNDFQKGDIAEGYSVSREKKESFPLTVTSAQKNPTAFYLCASSASGNFLAKNIQYFGAGTRLSVL.

The genes are TRBV10-2 and TRBJ1-6; weak D call: TRBD1 (5 bases). The germline V gene encodes CDR1 WSHSY and CDR2 SAAADI. Trimming stripped 7 bases from V and 10 bases from J, with 23 bases between. This CDR3 contains 16 residues. Written as DNA, the CDR3 is TGCGCCAGCACCCCCTCGGTCGGAAGGGGCGGGTCACCCCTCCACTTT. Its translation is CASTPSVGRGGSPLHF.

The gene calls are TRBV7-2 and TRBJ1-2; unclear D gene. This CDR3 has 13 residues. The germline V and J ends were trimmed by 1 base and 4 bases, with 7 bases remaining between them. CDR1 is SGHTA and CDR2 is FQGNSA in the germline V gene. The CDR3: CASSLDGLYGYTF. The CDR3 DNA reads as TGTGCCAGCAGCTTAGATGGACTCTATGGCTACACCTTC.

The chain couples TRBV2 to TRBJ1-1; D is unresolved. V gave up 6 bases and J gave up 11 bases, with 13 bases separating them. Germline V gene data show CDR1 as SNHLY and CDR2 as FYNNEI. The CDR3 contains 11 residues. The DNA for the CDR3 is TGTGCCAGCAGCTTAAGCTTGGAGGCTTTCTTT. This sequence encodes CASSLSLEAFF.

The chain is built from TRBV5-1 and TRBJ2-2; D is unresolved. Looked up from germline, CDR1 is SGHRS and CDR2 is YFSETQ. This CDR3 comprises 12 residues. Trimming stripped 1 base from V and 6 bases from J, with 4 bases between. The DNA for the CDR3 is TGCGCCAGCAGCTTGTTCCCCGGGGAGCTGTTTTTT. Translating gives CASSLFPGELFF.

The chain couples TRBV18 to TRBJ1-2; tentatively, D is TRBD1 (5 bases). With 4 bases removed from V and 4 bases from J, the gap between germline ends came to 10 bases. Germline lookup yields CDR1 KGHSH and CDR2 LQKENI. The CDR3 is made up of 13 amino acids. Written as DNA, the CDR3 is TGTGCCAGCTCACAGGGGACGGGCTATGGCTACACCTTC. The encoded protein is CASSQGTGYGYTF. Together with reference TRBV18 and TRBJ1-2, the CDR3 gives the full variable domain: NAGVMQNPRHLVRRRGQEARLRCSPMKGHSHVYWYRQLPEEGLKFMVYLQKENIIDESGMPKERFSAEFPKEGPSILRIQQVVRGDSAAYFCASSQGTGYGYTFGSGTRLTVV.

CDR3 bases: TGTGCCAGCAGAACAGCGCTAGGAGGGAGGAACACCGGGGAGCTGTTTTTT. This sequence encodes CASRTALGGRNTGELFF. The chain couples TRBV7-2 to TRBJ2-2; tentatively, D is TRBD2 (6 bases). Germline CDR1 and CDR2: SGHTA and FQGNSA. V gave up 6 bases and J gave up 1 base, with 18 bases separating them. The CDR3 has 17 residues.

This chain connects TRBV10-3 to TRBJ2-7; D is ambiguous. V lost 4 bases, J lost 5 bases, and 12 bases lay in between. Germline V gene data show CDR1 as ENHRY and CDR2 as SYGVKD. The CDR3 has 13 residues. CDR3 sequence: CAISAETFNEQYV. The CDR3 DNA reads as TGTGCCATCAGTGCGGAGACATTCAACGAGCAGTACGTC.

The chain joins TRBV7-3 to TRBJ1-1; 7 bases line up with TRBD1. The V gene's germline CDR1 is SGHTA and CDR2 FQGTGA. V shed 5 bases, J shed 1 base, and the junction held 10 bases outside the gene matches. This CDR3 spans 16 amino acids. CDR3 sequence reads: CASSRTPQGGNTEAFF. CDR3 coding DNA: TGTGCCAGCAGCCGCACCCCTCAGGGGGGGAACACTGAAGCTTTCTTT.

The chain is built from TRBV15 and TRBJ1-5, with D possibly being TRBD1 (5 bases). The V and J ends lost 3 bases and 4 bases respectively, with 13 bases between them. Germline V gene data show CDR1 as LNHNV and CDR2 as YYDKDF (reference sequence). The CDR3 loop spans 15 amino acids. The DNA of the CDR3 is TGTGCCACCAGCAGCGATCGGGGCGGTAATCAGCCCCAGCATTTT. This sequence encodes CATSSDRGGNQPQHF.